This T cell receptor (beta chain) was captured by sequencing in a study of T cell responses to AZD1222 COVID-19 vaccine. Whole-study results and caveats: Among AZD1222 vaccinees, only six were seropositive at baseline. An increase in Spike-specific TCR breadth and depth was observed after two AZD1222 doses. After the peak T cell response, and only then, were repertoires sampled. Close to half of spike-specific TCRs reportedly recognize unmutated variant regions.

The method was immunoSEQ multiplex PCR; TCRdb's version includes in-frame clones alone and lacks a portion of them. The sample contains some 150,000 clones, less than 90% of which appear only once. Regarding this clone: Its antigen is undetermined.

V gave up 0 bases and J gave up 0 bases, with 12 bases separating them. The CDR3 is 16 amino acids. Germline V gene lookup returns CDR1 SGHTS and CDR2 YDEGEE. The origin of this receptor is an adult in good health. Source: peripheral blood, taken on day 0 of MenACWY control vaccination. J is TRBJ2-5 and V is TRBV5-8, with D maybe TRBD1 (6 bases). The CDR3 region is CASSLGQELYQETQYF. Written as DNA, the CDR3 is TGTGCCAGCAGCTTGGGACAGGAACTGTACCAAGAGACCCAGTACTTC.